This TCR beta chain was profiled in a study of early T cells in non-severe SARS-CoV-2 infection. Study-level points and caveats: Private and CD4 specificities were missed by VDJdb matching, skewed to anti-spike CD8.

Note on this clonotype: Its antigen is not known. The junction departs from the called germline gene at one end, perhaps through a read error.

Researchers attached unique molecular identifiers to individual cDNA molecules. TCRdb re-called the 5' RACE reads through MiXCR, storing one row per CDR3 protein. This table has some 82,000 distinct CDR3 sequences, about 12% appearing once. The CDR3 is made up of 16 amino acids. Germline V gene sequence: CDR1 SSHAT, CDR2 FNYEAQ (reference sequence). This rearrangement joins TRBV7-7 to TRBJ2-2, with 11 bases matching TRBD2. The starting material was whole blood, obtained at baseline. This receptor was taken from an adult who was a healthcare worker with PCR-confirmed SARS-CoV-2 infection or an uninfected control (not recorded which). CDR3 nucleotide sequence: TGTGCTAGCAGCTTAGCGGGAGGGGGCATCCCCGGGGAGCTGTTTTTT. Protein product: CASSLAGGGIPGELFF.